This T cell receptor (beta chain) was sequenced for a study of cytomegalovirus exposure and HLA in healthy donors. Study context: The same platform as the roughly 670 first-cohort repertoires was used for the roughly 130 validation repertoires, a later analysis reported. Points from the study as a whole: The study listed 164 cytomegalovirus-associated TCR beta chains. Three CMV-associated chains were confirmed in vitro to be specific for CMV antigens. Clusters of TCRs from the first cohort tended to co-occur in the roughly 120 validation repertoires (as a later analysis found).

Of note for this clone: What it recognizes is unknown.

Germline lookup yields CDR1 LGHNA and CDR2 YNFKEQ. The CDR3 consists of 17 residues. Trimming took 0 bases from V and 8 from J; bases not matched to a gene: 12. The protocol was immunoSEQ multiplex PCR, while the TCRdb copy is restricted to in-frame clones and leaves out a portion. The sample lists more than 70,000 clones, 94% seen once, with roughly 1% in the top ten. This TCR was sampled from a woman aged 18-35 years in good health and CMV-seronegative. The specimen sequenced was PBMCs. V and J are TRBV4-2 and TRBJ2-1; the match to TRBD2 covers 8 bases. The CDR3 DNA is TGTGCCAGCAGCCAAGATCAGGGGACGGGAGGGCGAGATGAGCAGTTCTTC. As protein: CASSQDQGTGGRDEQFF.